This is a list of T cell receptor beta chains from one sample in a study of blood T cell repertoires in COVID-19. Clones were sequenced by immunoSEQ multiplex PCR, and TCRdb holds only the in-frame ones, with some missing. Of 50,000 to 70,000 clones listed, around three quarters are singletons. Sequencing was carried out using peripheral blood. The receptors shown here come from a man between 60 and 75 years old with acute or convalescent COVID-19. CDR3s include the opening cysteine and the closing phenylalanine or tryptophan. The D gene is left open where the match is weak. Only part of the rows carry a size: once, few, many, or a class if the clone is expanded.

CDR3 protein	CDR3 DNA	clone size	J gene	V gene	D gene
CASSGVTGGAEQYF	TGTGCCAGCAGTGGTGTGACAGGGGGCGCCGAGCAGTACTTC	NA	TRBJ2-7	TRBV2	TRBD1
CASSARPGYGYTF	TGTGCCAGCAGCGCGCGGCCTGGGTATGGCTACACCTTC	NA	TRBJ1-2	TRBV9	NA
CASTYEGDHGGNQPQHF	TGTGCCAGCACCTATGAGGGAGATCACGGGGGCAATCAGCCCCAGCATTTT	NA	TRBJ1-5	TRBV21-1	NA
CASSPDRRYGGTF	TGTGCCAGCAGCCCCGACAGGAGATACGGTGGGACGTTC	NA	TRBJ2-7	TRBV7-2	NA
CASSLPFPDTQYF	TGTGCCAGCAGCTTGCCGTTCCCAGATACGCAGTATTTT	NA	TRBJ2-3	TRBV5-4	NA
CASSPGTADTQYF	TGTGCCAGCAGCCCCGGGACTGCAGATACGCAGTATTTT	NA	TRBJ2-3	TRBV9	NA
CASLGTGTPYTF	TGTGCCAGCCTTGGGACAGGGACCCCATACACCTTC	NA	TRBJ1-2	TRBV2	TRBD1
CASRSDSSNTEAFF	TGTGCCAGCAGATCGGACAGCTCGAACACTGAAGCTTTCTTT	few	TRBJ1-1	TRBV6-5	NA
CASSPEGFHDGYTF	TGTGCCAGCTCACCAGAGGGCTTCCACGATGGCTACACCTTC	NA	TRBJ1-2	TRBV18	NA
CASSLGLYQPQHF	TGTGCCAGCAGCCTAGGACTGTATCAGCCCCAGCATTTT	few	TRBJ1-5	TRBV6-5	NA
CASGREPTDTQYF	TGTGCCAGCGGGAGAGAACCCACAGATACGCAGTATTTT	few	TRBJ2-3	TRBV7-9	NA
CSASPGVMSGETQYF	TGCAGTGCTAGTCCAGGGGTTATGTCGGGAGAGACCCAGTACTTC	NA	TRBJ2-5	TRBV20-1	NA
CASSPQGGALASEQFF	TGTGCCAGCAGCCCCCAGGGGGGTGCGCTAGCTAGTGAGCAGTTCTTC	NA	TRBJ2-1	TRBV7-9	NA
CATKGDGNTEAFF	TGTGCCACCAAAGGGGATGGGAACACTGAAGCTTTCTTT	NA	TRBJ1-1	TRBV24-1	NA
CASSRVGLGSEKLFF	TGCGCCAGCAGCCGTGTGGGCCTGGGGAGTGAAAAACTGTTTTTT	few	TRBJ1-4	TRBV4-1	NA
CASSTRHLRDNEQFF	TGCGCCAGCAGCACCAGACACCTCAGGGACAATGAGCAGTTCTTC	NA	TRBJ2-1	TRBV5-1	NA
CASSLTGEDEQFF	TGTGCCAGCAGCTTGACTGGGGAGGATGAGCAGTTCTTC	NA	TRBJ2-1	TRBV5-5	NA
CASRATGGQPQHF	TGTGCCAGCAGAGCGACAGGGGGTCAGCCCCAGCATTTT	NA	TRBJ1-5	TRBV2	TRBD1
CASSEGRGSDGYTF	TGTGCCAGCAGTGAAGGACGGGGGTCGGATGGCTACACCTTC	few	TRBJ1-2	TRBV6-1	NA
CASSRSTSGGPRIYNEQFF	TGCGCCAGCAGTCGGTCGACTAGCGGGGGCCCAAGAATTTACAATGAGCAGTTCTTC	NA	TRBJ2-1	TRBV23-1	TRBD2
CASSLDRRNSPLHF	TGTGCCAGCAGCTTAGATCGGCGGAATTCACCCCTCCACTTT	NA	TRBJ1-6	TRBV11-2	NA
CASYRGGWGTEAFF	TGTGCCAGTTACAGGGGAGGCTGGGGCACTGAAGCTTTCTTT	NA	TRBJ1-1	TRBV19	TRBD1
CASRGATDTQYF	TGCGCCAGCAGGGGGGCCACAGATACGCAGTATTTT	NA	TRBJ2-3	TRBV5-1	NA
CASSLQGNYGYTF	TGTGCCAGCAGTTTACAGGGCAACTATGGCTACACCTTC	NA	TRBJ1-2	TRBV12-3/TRBV12-4	NA
CASSLDSSGGKTQYF	TGCGCCAGCAGCTTGGATAGTAGCGGGGGGAAGACCCAGTACTTC	few	TRBJ2-5	TRBV5-1	TRBD2
CASSPRKPGQPQHF	TGTGCCAGCAGCCCCCGAAAGCCCGGGCAGCCCCAGCATTTT	NA	TRBJ1-5	TRBV27	NA
CASSSQTGGTLGYGYTF	TGCGCCAGCAGCTCCCAGACAGGGGGCACGCTGGGCTATGGCTACACCTTC	NA	TRBJ1-2	TRBV5-1	TRBD1
CASSTGPANTEAFF	TGCGCCAGCAGTACTGGGCCCGCGAACACTGAAGCTTTCTTT	NA	TRBJ1-1	TRBV5-1	NA
CASSFVLGGALGGYTF	TGCGCCAGCAGCTTTGTTTTGGGGGGAGCTCTCGGCGGCTACACCTTC	NA	TRBJ1-2	TRBV5-1	NA
CASRSDYSNQPQHF	TGTGCCAGCCGAAGTGACTATAGCAATCAGCCCCAGCATTTT	NA	TRBJ1-5	TRBV2	NA
CASSPDRGTGELFF	TGCGCCAGCAGCCCGGACAGGGGAACCGGGGAGCTGTTTTTT	NA	TRBJ2-2	TRBV5-1	TRBD1
CASSYRDTEAFF	TGTGCCAGTAGTTACAGGGACACTGAAGCTTTCTTT	NA	TRBJ1-1	TRBV19	NA
CASRQTGAGQPQHF	TGTGCCAGCAGGCAGACAGGGGCCGGCCAGCCCCAGCATTTT	few	TRBJ1-5	TRBV27	TRBD1
CASSSGWQGIQETQYF	TGTGCCAGCAGCTCCGGGTGGCAGGGCATTCAAGAGACCCAGTACTTC	NA	TRBJ2-5	TRBV11-1	NA
CASSFQGNTEAFF	TGTGCCAGCAGTTTTCAGGGAAACACTGAAGCTTTCTTT	NA	TRBJ1-1	TRBV12-3/TRBV12-4	NA
CASSYPGNTIYF	TGTGCCAGCAGTTATCCGGGAAACACCATATATTTT	NA	TRBJ1-3	TRBV6-2/TRBV6-3	NA
CASTSHRGFPHSYEQYF	TGCGCCAGCACCTCTCACCGGGGGTTCCCCCACTCCTACGAGCAGTACTTC	NA	TRBJ2-7	TRBV10-1	NA
CATTSQGGYQPQHF	TGTGCCACCACTTCGCAGGGGGGATATCAGCCCCAGCATTTT	NA	TRBJ1-5	TRBV2	TRBD1
CAWGRSYEQYF	TGTGCCTGGGGAAGGAGCTACGAGCAGTACTTC	NA	TRBJ2-7	TRBV30	NA
CASSPGLGQYYGYTF	TGCGCCAGCAGCCCAGGCCTGGGACAGTACTATGGCTACACCTTC	NA	TRBJ1-2	TRBV5-1	TRBD1
CAWSEPGTQETQYF	TGTGCCTGGAGTGAACCCGGGACTCAAGAGACCCAGTACTTC	NA	TRBJ2-5	TRBV30	NA
CASSMIQGASYGYTF	TGTGCCAGTAGTATGATCCAGGGGGCTTCGTATGGCTACACCTTC	NA	TRBJ1-2	TRBV19	TRBD1
CASSPDRSPVRYTF	TGTGCCAGCAGCCCAGACAGGAGCCCAGTCCGCTACACCTTC	NA	TRBJ1-2	TRBV6-5	NA
CASKLSGGRENQPQHF	TGTGCCAGCAAGTTGAGTGGGGGGAGGGAAAATCAGCCCCAGCATTTT	NA	TRBJ1-5	TRBV21-1	NA
CASSEGANSPLHF	TGTGCCAGCAGTGAAGGGGCCAATTCACCCCTCCACTTT	once	TRBJ1-6	TRBV6-1	NA
CAWSHPSGGWDTGELFF	TGTGCCTGGAGTCACCCTAGCGGGGGGTGGGACACCGGGGAGCTGTTTTTT	NA	TRBJ2-2	TRBV30	TRBD2
CASSYSEPGLGGLAFF	TGTGCCAGCAGTTACTCAGAACCGGGACTCGGAGGGTTAGCTTTCTTT	NA	TRBJ1-1	TRBV6-2/TRBV6-3	NA
CASSPGGQPYGYTF	TGTGCCAGCAGTCCGGGGGGGCAGCCCTATGGCTACACCTTC	NA	TRBJ1-2	TRBV6-4	NA
CATSDAGQGSNEQFF	TGTGCCACCAGTGATGCGGGACAGGGAAGCAATGAGCAGTTCTTC	few	TRBJ2-1	TRBV24-1	TRBD1
CASTPMGGLEDTQYF	TGTGCCAGCACCCCGATGGGGGGGCTGGAAGATACGCAGTATTTT	NA	TRBJ2-3	TRBV7-9	NA
CASSPWGDKPQHF	TGTGCCAGCAGTCCTTGGGGGGATAAGCCCCAGCATTTT	NA	TRBJ1-5	TRBV6-5	NA
CASSLTGDEQYF	TGCGCCAGCAGCCTTACAGGGGACGAGCAGTACTTC	NA	TRBJ2-7	TRBV5-1	TRBD1
CSAEQGVYGYTF	TGCAGCGCGGAACAGGGAGTGTATGGCTACACCTTC	NA	TRBJ1-2	TRBV29-1	NA